A selection of T cell receptor beta chains follows, all from one sample in a study of T cell responses to AZD1222 COVID-19 vaccine. Measured with immunoSEQ multiplex PCR; TCRdb has only the in-frame clones, and not every one. The table records 150,000 to 200,000 clones, about 90% of them present only once. This sample comprised peripheral blood, obtained 28 days after the second AZD1222 dose. The receptors come from an adult who received the AZD1222 COVID-19 vaccine. CDR3s include the opening cysteine and the closing phenylalanine or tryptophan. D genes are given only for firm matches. Clone sizes are given selectively: once, few, many, or a class where the clone is expanded.

V	size	J	D	CDR3	DNA
TRBV19	once	TRBJ1-5	NA	CASSVTGIYSNQPQHF	TGTGCCAGTAGTGTAACAGGGATATATAGCAATCAGCCCCAGCATTTT
TRBV19	NA	TRBJ1-4	NA	CASSISVANEKLFF	TGTGCCAGTAGTATCAGCGTCGCGAATGAAAAACTGTTTTTT
TRBV4-1	NA	TRBJ2-5	TRBD2	CASSQKREGGSQETQYF	TGCGCCAGCAGCCAAAAGCGGGAGGGTGGTAGTCAAGAGACCCAGTACTTC
TRBV6-1	NA	TRBJ2-1	NA	CASSARTGSGRKGNEQFF	TGTGCCAGCAGTGCGCGGACAGGGAGCGGGAGGAAAGGCAATGAGCAGTTCTTC
TRBV27	few	TRBJ2-5	TRBD2	CASRDSGRRETQYF	TGTGCCAGCAGGGATAGCGGGAGAAGGGAGACCCAGTACTTC
TRBV6-5	NA	TRBJ2-7	TRBD2	CASSYDPSGRAGEQYF	TGTGCCAGCAGTTACGACCCGAGCGGGAGGGCGGGCGAGCAGTACTTC
TRBV5-1	NA	TRBJ2-6	NA	CASSLQTTGANVLTF	TGCGCCAGCAGCCTGCAAACTACAGGGGCCAACGTCCTGACTTTC
TRBV28	NA	TRBJ2-2	NA	CASSSLQGPLTGELFF	TGTGCCAGCAGTTCCCTACAGGGTCCCTTAACCGGGGAGCTGTTTTTT
TRBV19	NA	TRBJ2-2	TRBD1	CASSDRGNTGELFF	TGTGCCAGTAGCGACAGGGGGAACACCGGGGAGCTGTTTTTT
TRBV5-4	NA	TRBJ2-5	NA	CASSLETGVQETQYF	TGTGCCAGCAGCCTAGAGACAGGTGTCCAAGAGACCCAGTACTTC
TRBV6-5	once	TRBJ1-3	NA	CASSYGGAGNTIYF	TGTGCCAGCAGTTACGGGGGGGCTGGAAACACCATATATTTT
TRBV7-9	once	TRBJ1-6	TRBD1	CASSRQSGQGSNSPLHF	TGTGCCAGCAGCCGTCAATCGGGACAGGGGTCTAATTCACCCCTCCACTTT
TRBV18	NA	TRBJ1-5	TRBD1	CASSSRQGGNQPQHF	TGTGCCAGCTCATCACGACAGGGAGGCAATCAGCCCCAGCATTTT
TRBV4-1	NA	TRBJ2-3	TRBD1	CASSPPPGQGATDTQYF	TGCGCCAGCAGCCCACCTCCGGGACAGGGGGCTACAGATACGCAGTATTTT
TRBV7-3	NA	TRBJ2-7	NA	CASSEGEVPTYEQYF	TGTGCCAGCAGCGAAGGGGAAGTCCCCACCTACGAGCAGTACTTC
TRBV28	NA	TRBJ1-5	NA	CASSPHVTGNSNQPQHF	TGTGCCAGCAGTCCCCACGTGACAGGTAATAGCAATCAGCCCCAGCATTTT
TRBV2	NA	TRBJ1-5	NA	CASSEAIANQPQHF	TGTGCCAGCAGTGAAGCTATAGCCAATCAGCCCCAGCATTTT